This entry lists 14 T cell receptor beta chains sequenced from one sample in a study of shared clonotypes between healthy human individuals. Measured with immunoSEQ multiplex PCR; TCRdb has only the in-frame clones, and not every one. This table holds some 1,400,000 clones, roughly 97% found once. Sequencing was carried out using naive CD4+ T cells sorted from blood. Regarding subset: CD45RA+ positively selected. These receptors were taken from a man aged 25 to 40 in good health.

The chain uses TRBV9 and TRBJ2-7; the match to TRBD1 covers 9 bases. The CDR3 covers 16 residues. Germline CDR1 and CDR2: SGDLS and YYNGEE. Trimming at V came to 3 bases and at J to 3 bases, leaving 10 bases not matched to a gene. CDR3 loop: CASSAQAGTGYYEQYF. CDR3 nucleotide sequence: TGTGCCAGCAGCGCCCAAGCCGGGACAGGGTACTACGAGCAGTACTTC.

The chain joins TRBV21-1 to TRBJ2-2; the listed D gene, TRBD1, was not tested against the DNA. TRBV21-1 is described as a pseudogene. The length of the CDR3 is 14 residues. The CDR3 nucleotides read TGTGCCATCCCGGGACAGGGTGACACCGGGGAGCTGTTTTTT. The encoded protein is CAIPGQGDTGELFF.

The chain employs TRBV5-4 and TRBJ2-7; D may correspond to TRBD1 or TRBD2 (5 bases each). V gave up 4 bases and J gave up 0 bases, with 20 bases separating them. The germline V gene encodes CDR1 SGHNT and CDR2 YYREEE (reference sequence). The CDR3 is 17 amino acids. The CDR3 DNA is TGTGCCAGCAGCCTAGGTCCCCTCCTTGGGACCTCCTACGAGCAGTACTTC. The encoded protein is CASSLGPLLGTSYEQYF.

J is TRBJ2-1 and V is TRBV6-5; the match to TRBD2 covers 10 bases. CDR3 length: 15 residues. Germline lookup yields CDR1 MNHEY and CDR2 SVGAGI. J gave up 15 bases and V 5 bases, and 16 bases lay outside the gene matches. The CDR3 spells CASSTPGLAPTKAFF. The CDR3 DNA reads TGTGCCAGCAGTACGCCGGGACTAGCGCCGACAAAGGCGTTCTTC.

The J gene is TRBJ1-1, the V gene TRBV29-1; no clear D. The germline V gene has CDR1 SQVTM and CDR2 ANQGSEA. V was trimmed by 2 bases and J by 0 bases, leaving 7 bases between them. The CDR3 covers 13 residues. The CDR3, as DNA: TGCAGCGTTGAACAGAAGATGAACACTGAAGCTTTCTTT. It codes for CSVEQKMNTEAFF.

The chain links TRBV10-3 to TRBJ1-1; unclear D gene. The CDR3 runs 14 residues. Germline V gives CDR1 ENHRY, CDR2 SYGVKD. Between the trimmed V and J ends, which lost 0 bases and 8 bases, there was a span of 13 bases. Here the CDR3 reads CAISESILPHEAFF. The CDR3 DNA sequence: TGTGCCATCAGTGAGTCGATTTTGCCACACGAAGCTTTCTTT.

The chain couples TRBV27 to TRBJ2-7, with 7 positions matching TRBD1. J lost 0 bases, V lost 4 bases, and 6 bases had no gene match. The CDR3 runs to 15 residues. Germline V lookup: CDR1 MNHEY, CDR2 SMNVEV (reference sequence). The CDR3 loop reads CASSSPGTASYEQYF. Here the CDR3 DNA reads TGTGCCAGCAGTTCGCCCGGGACAGCCTCCTACGAGCAGTACTTC.

This clone was detected only a few times. This chain connects TRBV10-3 to TRBJ2-5, with a tentative D call TRBD1 (5 bases). The CDR3 has 14 amino acids. Trimming took 3 bases from V and 3 from J, leaving 11 bases between them. From germline, CDR1 is ENHRY and CDR2 SYGVKD. The CDR3 DNA reads as TGTGCCATCAGTGAAGGGGCAGATAAAGAGACCCAGTACTTC. It codes for CAISEGADKETQYF.

The chain employs TRBV2 and TRBJ2-1, with 10 bases fitting TRBD2. V lost 7 bases to trimming and J lost 8 bases; unmatched junction nucleotides: 11. CDR3 length: 15 residues. The germline V gene encodes CDR1 SNHLY and CDR2 FYNNEI. The CDR3 loop reads CASKGSGRTADEQFF. In DNA, the CDR3 is TGTGCCAGCAAAGGTAGCGGGAGGACCGCGGATGAGCAGTTCTTC.

The chain links TRBV7-2 to TRBJ2-7; D not certain. The CDR3 spans 14 residues. Germline V gives CDR1 SGHTA, CDR2 FQGNSA. Trimming shortened V by 3 bases and J by 2 bases, and 11 bases separated the two germline ends. CDR3 nucleotides: TGTGCCAGCAGCTTGGGTGGGTACCCCTACGAGCAGTACTTC. Its translation is CASSLGGYPYEQYF.

This clone was picked up a small number of times. The V call is TRBV25-1, the J call TRBJ2-2, with TRBD1 matching over 7 bases. V lost 2 bases, J lost 3 bases, and 3 bases stayed unmatched. The CDR3 runs 15 residues. Germline CDR1 and CDR2: MGHDK and SYGVNS. The CDR3, as DNA: TGTGCCAGCAGTGAACACAGGGGTGACACCGGGGAGCTGTTTTTT. Protein sequence: CASSEHRGDTGELFF.

The chain recombines TRBV30 with TRBJ2-2, with 8 nucleotides matching TRBD1. In germline, CDR1 is GTSNPN, CDR2 SVGIG (reference sequence). After removal of 5 bases from V and 6 bases from J, the junction contained 8 bases not matched to a gene. The CDR3 is made up of 14 amino acids. The CDR3 region is CAWRGRGPPGELFF. CDR3 nucleotides: TGTGCCTGGCGTGGCAGGGGGCCCCCCGGGGAGCTGTTTTTT. Supplemented by reference TRBV30 and TRBJ2-2, the full variable domain reads SQTIHQWPATLVQPVGSPLSLECTVEGTSNPNLYWYRQAAGRGLQLLFYSVGIGQISSEVPQNLSASRPQDRQFILSSKKLLLSDSGFYLCAWRGRGPPGELFFGEGSRLTVL.

The chain combines TRBV5-8 with TRBJ2-5; no clear D gene. Per the germline V gene, CDR1 is SGHTS and CDR2 is YDEGEE. CDR3 length: 13 residues. V lost 5 bases, J lost 5 bases, and 13 bases lay in between. The CDR3 region has the DNA TGTGCCAGCAGGGACGGTGAAGGGGAGACCCAGTACTTC. Its protein product is CASRDGEGETQYF.

The rearrangement uses TRBV15 and TRBJ1-1, with D unclear. CDR3 length: 13 residues. The V end was cut by 5 bases, the J end by 0 bases, with 7 bases between. CDR1 LNHNV and CDR2 YYDKDF come from the germline V gene (reference sequence). CDR3 in amino acids: CATSGTLNTEAFF. In DNA form, the CDR3 reads TGTGCCACCAGCGGAACTCTGAACACTGAAGCTTTCTTT. The full variable domain, with the rest looked up from reference TRBV15 and TRBJ1-1, is DAMVIQNPRYQVTQFGKPVTLSCSQTLNHNVMYWYQQKSSQAPKLLFHYYDKDFNNEADTPDNFQSRRPNTSFCFLDIRSPGLGDTAMYLCATSGTLNTEAFFGQGTRLTVV.